The clone carrying this T cell receptor beta chain was seen a few times. Antigen: not known. CDR3 length: 19 amino acids. The V gene's germline CDR1 is MNHNY and CDR2 SVGAGI (reference sequence). The ends were cut back, 6 bases at V and 0 bases at J, with 25 bases in the middle. This entry belongs to a study of T-cell memory formation after mild COVID-19. Study outcomes and limitations: CD8+ contracting clones occupied EMRA, while CD4+ ones occupied mainly CM and EM. SARS-CoV-2 specificity of second-wave clones peaking day 37 was unconfirmed.

TCRdb reprocessed the 5' RACE reads with MiXCR, giving one entry per CDR3 protein. The table records 200,000 to 300,000 distinct CDR3 sequences, 8.5% to 9.5% of them present only once. The V and J genes are TRBV6-6 and TRBJ2-3; D tentatively fits TRBD1 or TRBD2 (5 bases each). Material: PBMCs or a T cell subset sorted from them (not recorded which). The clonotype comes from a man aged 18 to 35 who had mild COVID-19 (a few samples of this study predate the infection). Cell type and time point are not known. The CDR3 loop reads CASSLVGPGRKASTDTQYF. CDR3 DNA sequence: TGTGCCAGCAGCCTGGTGGGACCAGGTAGAAAGGCTAGCACAGATACGCAGTATTTT.